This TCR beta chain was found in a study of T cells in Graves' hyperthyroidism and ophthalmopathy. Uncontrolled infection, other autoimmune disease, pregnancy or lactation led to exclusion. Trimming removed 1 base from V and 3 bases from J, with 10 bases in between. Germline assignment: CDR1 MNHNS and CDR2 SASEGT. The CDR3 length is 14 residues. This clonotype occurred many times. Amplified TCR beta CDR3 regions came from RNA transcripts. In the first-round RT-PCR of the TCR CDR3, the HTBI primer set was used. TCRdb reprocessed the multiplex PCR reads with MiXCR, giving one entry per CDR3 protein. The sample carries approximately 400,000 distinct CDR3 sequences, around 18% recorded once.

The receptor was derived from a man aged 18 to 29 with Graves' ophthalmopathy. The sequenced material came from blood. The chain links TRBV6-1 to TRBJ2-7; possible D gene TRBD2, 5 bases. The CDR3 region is CASSEDWGDYEQYF. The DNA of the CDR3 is TGTGCCAGCAGTGAAGATTGGGGAGACTACGAGCAGTACTTC.